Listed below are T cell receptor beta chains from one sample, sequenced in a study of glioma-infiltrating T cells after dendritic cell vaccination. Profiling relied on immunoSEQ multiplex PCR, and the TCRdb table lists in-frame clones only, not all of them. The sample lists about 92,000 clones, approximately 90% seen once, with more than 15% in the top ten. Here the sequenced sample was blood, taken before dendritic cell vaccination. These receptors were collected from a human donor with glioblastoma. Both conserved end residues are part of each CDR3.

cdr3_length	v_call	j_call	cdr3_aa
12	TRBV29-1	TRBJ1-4	CSVSGPDEKLFF
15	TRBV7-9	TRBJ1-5	CASSLEGGFNQPQHF
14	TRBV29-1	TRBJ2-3	CSVGLAGNTDTQYF
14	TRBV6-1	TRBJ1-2	CASSEGDRGYGYTF
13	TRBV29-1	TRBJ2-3	CSGGLRSTDTQYF
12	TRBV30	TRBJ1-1	CAWIPGNTEAFF
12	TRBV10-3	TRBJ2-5	CAIRDRGETQYF
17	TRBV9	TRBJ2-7	CASSPHPGLAGGGEQYF
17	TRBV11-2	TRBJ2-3	CASSSRASGGRTDTQYF
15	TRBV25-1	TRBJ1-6	CASSPPGTYNSPLHF
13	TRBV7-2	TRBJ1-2	CASRTGINYGYTF
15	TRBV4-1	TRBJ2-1	CASSHSGSSYNEQFF
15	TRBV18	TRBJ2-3	CASSPGPSGPYTQYF
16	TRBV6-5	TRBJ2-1	CASSYEQSLSYNEQFF
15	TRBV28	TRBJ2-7	CASTRDGTASYEQYF
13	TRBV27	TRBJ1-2	CASSQNRGIGYTF
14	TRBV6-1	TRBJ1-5	CAIKLGHNNQPQHF
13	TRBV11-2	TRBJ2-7	CASSLRGGGEQYF
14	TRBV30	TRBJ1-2	CAWSVLTRDYGYTF
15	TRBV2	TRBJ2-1	CASRLAGGPLNEQFF
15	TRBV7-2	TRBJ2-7	CASSTPSGTMYEQYF
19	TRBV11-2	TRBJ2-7	CASSLDRTSGTMFSYEQYF
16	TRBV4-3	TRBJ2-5	CASSQDHWGGQETQYF
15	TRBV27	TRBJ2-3	CASRGGTSPADTQYF
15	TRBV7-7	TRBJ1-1	CASSPLQGVNTEAFF
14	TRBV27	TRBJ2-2	CASSSQGYDGELFF
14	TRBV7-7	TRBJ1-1	CASSPTTGSTEAFF
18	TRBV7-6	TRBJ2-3	CASSETGLAGGPTDTQYF
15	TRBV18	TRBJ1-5	CASSPDRGGNQPQHF
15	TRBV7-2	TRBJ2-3	CASSLGGGGADTQYF
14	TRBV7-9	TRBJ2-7	CASSPGQGGYEQYF
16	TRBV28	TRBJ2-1	CASSPISGSSYNEQFF
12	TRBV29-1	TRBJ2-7	CSVRQESYEQYF
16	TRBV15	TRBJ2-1	CATSSTPTGPYNEQFF
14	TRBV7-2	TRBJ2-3	CASSLGGPSDTQYF
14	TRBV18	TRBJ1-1	CASSPGAGTTEAFF
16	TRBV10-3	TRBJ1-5	CAISESAGLRNQPQHF
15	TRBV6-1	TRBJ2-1	CASRAGGPSYNEQFF
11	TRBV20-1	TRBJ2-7	CSPKMMDRAYF
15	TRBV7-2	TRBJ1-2	CASNPSPGANYGYTF
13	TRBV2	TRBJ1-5	CASKDKRVSPQHF
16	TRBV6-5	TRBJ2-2	CASSSRTGRDTGELFF
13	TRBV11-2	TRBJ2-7	CASSRGGSYEQYF
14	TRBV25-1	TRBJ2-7	CASPCRDRVYEQYF
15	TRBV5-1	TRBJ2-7	CASSVGQGIIDEQYF
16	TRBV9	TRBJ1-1	CASSEDGTGARTEAFF
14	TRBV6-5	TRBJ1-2	CASSYGTGGIGYTF
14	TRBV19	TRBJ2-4	CASTPRGSKNIQYF
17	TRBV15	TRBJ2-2	CATSNGMTGPNTGELFF
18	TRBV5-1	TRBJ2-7	CASSYSGLAGGGSYEQYF
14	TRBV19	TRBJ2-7	CASSPQYSLNEQYF
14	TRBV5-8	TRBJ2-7	CASSGDRGAYEQYF
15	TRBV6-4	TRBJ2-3	CASSQLAGGTDTQYF
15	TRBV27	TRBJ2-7	CASSYALDRGYEQYF
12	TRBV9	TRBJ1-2	CASSVRNYGYTF